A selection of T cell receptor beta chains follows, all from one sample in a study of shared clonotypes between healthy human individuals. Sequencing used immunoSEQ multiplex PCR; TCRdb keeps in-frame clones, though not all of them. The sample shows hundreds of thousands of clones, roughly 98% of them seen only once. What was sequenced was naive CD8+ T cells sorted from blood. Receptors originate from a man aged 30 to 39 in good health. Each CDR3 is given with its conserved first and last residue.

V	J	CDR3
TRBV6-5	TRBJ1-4	CASSPGAEGNEKLFF
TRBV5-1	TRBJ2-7	CASSSSPGQSYEQYF
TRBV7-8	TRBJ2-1	CASSLVNNEQFF
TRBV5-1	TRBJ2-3	CASSLGAADTQYF
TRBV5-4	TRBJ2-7	CASSHGNEQYF
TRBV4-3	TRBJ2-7	CASSQARGGNYEQYF
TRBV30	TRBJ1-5	CAWGPGQGDQPQHF
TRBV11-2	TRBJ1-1	CASSLDVGGKYNTEAFF
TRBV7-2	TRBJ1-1	CASSLLQGGTEAFF
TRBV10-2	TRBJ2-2	CASSVGGAGELFF
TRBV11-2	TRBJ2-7	CASSLSGGYEQYF
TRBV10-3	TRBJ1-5	CAISASDINNQPQHF
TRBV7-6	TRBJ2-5	CASSLRGSQETQYF
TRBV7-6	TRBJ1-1	CASSLGTGWVNTEAFF
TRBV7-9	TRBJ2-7	CASSLVNGTLSSYEQYF
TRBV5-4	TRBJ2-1	CASSPPRDSGNNEQFF
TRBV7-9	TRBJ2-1	CASSLEGIYNEQFF
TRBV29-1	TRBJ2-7	CSVDTGNSYEQYF
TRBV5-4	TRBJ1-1	CASSFSGGNTEAFF
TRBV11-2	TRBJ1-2	CASSLIRGTGVGYTF
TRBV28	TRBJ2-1	CASRSGTFGFYNEQFF
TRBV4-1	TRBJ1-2	CASSQALRGTYTF
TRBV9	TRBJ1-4	CASSAPHSEEKLFF
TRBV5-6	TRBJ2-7	CASSPGAGTGVWEQYF
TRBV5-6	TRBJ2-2	CASSSTQGGELFF
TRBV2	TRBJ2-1	CASGEHEQFF
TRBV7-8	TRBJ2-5	CASSLAVAGGQETQYF
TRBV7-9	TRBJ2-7	CASSNTGQAYEQYF
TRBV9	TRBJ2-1	CASSVGGGTYNEQFF
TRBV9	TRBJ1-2	CASSVTAPYGYTF
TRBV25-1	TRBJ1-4	CASSGGSVEKLFF
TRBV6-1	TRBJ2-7	CASSVEGGQGSYEQYF
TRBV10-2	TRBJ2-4	CASSEGDLGPRYF
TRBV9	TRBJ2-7	CASSVEGLAGYEQYF
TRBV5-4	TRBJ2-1	CASSFQQGASSYNEQFF
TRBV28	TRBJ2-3	CASSGTGGYTDTQYF
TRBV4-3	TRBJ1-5	CASSQDGVNPYSNQPQHF
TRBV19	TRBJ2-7	CASSIREGFYEQYF
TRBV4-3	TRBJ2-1	CASSQAAGTGAYNEQFF
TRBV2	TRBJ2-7	CASWGRDYEQYF
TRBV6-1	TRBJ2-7	CASTTVASAYEQYF
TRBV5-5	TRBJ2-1	CASSLVAGGPYNEQFF